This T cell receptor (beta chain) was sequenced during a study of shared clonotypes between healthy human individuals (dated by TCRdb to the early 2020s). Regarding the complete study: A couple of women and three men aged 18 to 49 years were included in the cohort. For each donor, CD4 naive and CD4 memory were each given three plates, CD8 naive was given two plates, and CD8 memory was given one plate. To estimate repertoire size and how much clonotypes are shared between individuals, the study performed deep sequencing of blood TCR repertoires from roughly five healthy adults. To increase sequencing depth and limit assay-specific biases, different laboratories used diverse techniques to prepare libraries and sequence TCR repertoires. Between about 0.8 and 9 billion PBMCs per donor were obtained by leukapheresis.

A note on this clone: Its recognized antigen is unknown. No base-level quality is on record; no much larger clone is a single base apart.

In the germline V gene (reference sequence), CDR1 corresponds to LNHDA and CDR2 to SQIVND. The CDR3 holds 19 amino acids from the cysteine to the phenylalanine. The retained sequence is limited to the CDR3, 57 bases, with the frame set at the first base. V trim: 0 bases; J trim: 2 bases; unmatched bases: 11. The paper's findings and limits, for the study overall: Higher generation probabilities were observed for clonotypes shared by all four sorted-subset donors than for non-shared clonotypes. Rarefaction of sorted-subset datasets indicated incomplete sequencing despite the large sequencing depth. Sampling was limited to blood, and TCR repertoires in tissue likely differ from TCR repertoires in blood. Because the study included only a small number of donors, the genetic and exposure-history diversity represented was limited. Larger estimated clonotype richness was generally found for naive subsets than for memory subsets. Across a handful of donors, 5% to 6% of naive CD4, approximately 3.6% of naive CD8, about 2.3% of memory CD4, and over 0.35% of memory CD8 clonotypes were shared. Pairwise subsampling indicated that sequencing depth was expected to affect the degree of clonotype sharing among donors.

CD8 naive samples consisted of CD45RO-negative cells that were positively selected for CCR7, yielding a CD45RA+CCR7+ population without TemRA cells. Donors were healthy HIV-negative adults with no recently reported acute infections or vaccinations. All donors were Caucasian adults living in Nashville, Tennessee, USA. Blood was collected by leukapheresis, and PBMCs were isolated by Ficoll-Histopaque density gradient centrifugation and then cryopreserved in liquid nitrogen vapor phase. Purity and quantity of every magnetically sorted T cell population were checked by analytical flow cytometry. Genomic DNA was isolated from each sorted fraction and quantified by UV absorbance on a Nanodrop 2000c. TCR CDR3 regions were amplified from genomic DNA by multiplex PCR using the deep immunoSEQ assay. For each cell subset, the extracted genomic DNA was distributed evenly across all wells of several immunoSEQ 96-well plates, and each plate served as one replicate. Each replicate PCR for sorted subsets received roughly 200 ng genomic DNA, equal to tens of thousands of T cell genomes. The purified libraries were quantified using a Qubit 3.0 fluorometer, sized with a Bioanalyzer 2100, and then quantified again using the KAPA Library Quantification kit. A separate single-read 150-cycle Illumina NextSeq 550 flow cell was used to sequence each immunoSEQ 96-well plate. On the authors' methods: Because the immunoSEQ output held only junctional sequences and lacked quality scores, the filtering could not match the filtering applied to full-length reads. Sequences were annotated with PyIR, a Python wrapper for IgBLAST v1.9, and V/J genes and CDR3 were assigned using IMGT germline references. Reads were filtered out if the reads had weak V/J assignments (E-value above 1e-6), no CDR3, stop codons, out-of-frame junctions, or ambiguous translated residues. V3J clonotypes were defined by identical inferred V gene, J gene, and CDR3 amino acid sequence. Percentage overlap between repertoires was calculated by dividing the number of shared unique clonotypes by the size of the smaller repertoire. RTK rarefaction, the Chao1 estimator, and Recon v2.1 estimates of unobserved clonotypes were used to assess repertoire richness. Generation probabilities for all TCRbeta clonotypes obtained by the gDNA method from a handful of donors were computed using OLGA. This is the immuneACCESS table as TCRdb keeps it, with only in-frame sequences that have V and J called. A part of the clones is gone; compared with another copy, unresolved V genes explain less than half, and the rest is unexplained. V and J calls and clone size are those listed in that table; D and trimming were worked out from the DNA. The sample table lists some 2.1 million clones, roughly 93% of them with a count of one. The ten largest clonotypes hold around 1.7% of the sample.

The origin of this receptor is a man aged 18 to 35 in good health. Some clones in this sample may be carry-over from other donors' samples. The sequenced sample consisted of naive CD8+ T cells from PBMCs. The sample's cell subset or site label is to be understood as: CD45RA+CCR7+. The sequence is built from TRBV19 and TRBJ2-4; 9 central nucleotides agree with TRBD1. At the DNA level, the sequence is TGTGCCAGTAGTATAGATGCATTCCGGGACAGGGAGACCAAAAACATTCAGTACTTC. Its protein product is CASSIDAFRDRETKNIQYF.